The table lists the clone carrying this TCR beta chain with many counts. Authors of the study amplified TCR beta CDR3 regions from RNA transcripts. An initial round of RT-PCR targeting the TCR CDR3 relied on the HTBI primer set. A single record per CDR3 protein comes from TCRdb applying MiXCR to the multiplex PCR reads. This table holds about 250,000 distinct CDR3 sequences, approximately 20% found once. The data are from a study of T cells in Graves' hyperthyroidism and ophthalmopathy. CDR3 length: 15 amino acids. Trimming shortened V by 5 bases and J by 8 bases, and 19 bases separated the two germline ends.

This TCR was sampled from a man aged 25 to 40 with Graves' ophthalmopathy. Sequencing was performed on blood. This chain links TRBV12-3 or TRBV12-4 with TRBJ1-5; D gene ambiguous. The CDR3 DNA reads as TGTGCCAGCAGTCAATCACGGGCCGGGATTGAGCCCCAGCATTTT. This translates into CASSQSRAGIEPQHF.